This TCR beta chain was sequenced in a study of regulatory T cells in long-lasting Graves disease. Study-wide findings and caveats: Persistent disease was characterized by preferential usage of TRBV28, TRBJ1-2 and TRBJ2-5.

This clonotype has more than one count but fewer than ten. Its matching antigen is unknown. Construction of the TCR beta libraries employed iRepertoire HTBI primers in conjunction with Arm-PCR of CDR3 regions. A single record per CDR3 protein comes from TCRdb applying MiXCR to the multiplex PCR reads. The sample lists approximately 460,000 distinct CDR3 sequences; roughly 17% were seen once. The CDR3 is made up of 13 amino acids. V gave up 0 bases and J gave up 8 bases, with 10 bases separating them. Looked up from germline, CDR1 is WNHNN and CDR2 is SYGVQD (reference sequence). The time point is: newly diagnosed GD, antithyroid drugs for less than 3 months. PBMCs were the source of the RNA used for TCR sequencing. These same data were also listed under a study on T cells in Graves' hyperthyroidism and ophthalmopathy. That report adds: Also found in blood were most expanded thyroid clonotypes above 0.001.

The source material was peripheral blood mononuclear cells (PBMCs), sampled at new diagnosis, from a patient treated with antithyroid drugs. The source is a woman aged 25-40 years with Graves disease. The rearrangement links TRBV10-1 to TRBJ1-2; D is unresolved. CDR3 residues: CASSESTARGYTF. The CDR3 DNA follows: TGCGCCAGCAGTGAGTCGACGGCGAGGGGCTACACCTTC.